The 27 T cell receptor beta chains given below trace back to one sample, sequenced in a study of blood T cell repertoires in COVID-19 (dated by TCRdb to 2018 to 2021). Library construction relied on the immunoSEQ multiplex PCR assay. TCRdb limited this immuneACCESS table to in-frame rearrangements with V and J called. A share of clones is missing; checked studies link under half to unresolved V genes, and the rest is unexplained. The sample table contains 210,000 or so clones; only one count was recorded for 84% of them. About 1.7% of the sample belongs to the ten largest clones. Input material: PBMCs or T cells enriched from blood (not recorded which). These receptors originate from a man aged 55 to 69 who had recovered from COVID-19.

The gene calls are TRBV11-3 and TRBJ2-7; possible D gene TRBD2, 6 bases. Germline V CDR1 and CDR2: SGHNT, YENEEA. CDR3 length equals 14 residues. V dropped 5 bases and J dropped 2 bases, with 13 bases sitting between them. The CDR3 nucleotides are TGTGCCAGCAGCAGGGACTCCCTCACCTACGAGCAGTACTTC. Its protein is CASSRDSLTYEQYF.

CDR3 in amino acids: CASSGILGYEQYF. CDR3 bases: TGCGCCAGCAGCGGTATACTCGGTTACGAGCAGTACTTC. This chain joins TRBV5-1 and TRBJ2-7, with no clear D. The CDR3 spans 13 residues. From germline, CDR1 is SGHRS and CDR2 YFSETQ. The V end lost 4 bases, the J end lost 4 bases, and 12 bases lay between the germline ends.

The chain joins TRBV25-1 to TRBJ2-1; 7 nucleotides align to TRBD1. The CDR3 runs 13 residues. The junction had 7 bases not matched to a gene; V was cut back by 5 bases and J by 9 bases. The germline CDR1 and CDR2 sequences are MGHDK and SYGVNS. In DNA form, the CDR3 reads TGTGCCAGCAGTAAGACAGGGTTGTTTGAGCAGTTCTTC. It encodes CASSKTGLFEQFF.

This clone has a handful of counts. The V and J genes are TRBV2 and TRBJ2-1; 9 positions match TRBD2. The junction had 11 bases not matched to a gene; V was cut back by 5 bases and J by 0 bases. The CDR3 sequence is 18 residues long. Germline-derived CDR1 and CDR2 are SNHLY and FYNNEI. The CDR3 sequence: CASSTPGLAYGSYNEQFF. In nucleotides, the CDR3 is TGTGCCAGCAGTACCCCGGGACTAGCATACGGCTCCTACAATGAGCAGTTCTTC.

The V gene is TRBV11-2, the J gene TRBJ2-2; TRBD1 is a possible D gene (6 bases). This CDR3 contains 17 residues. V lost 8 bases and J 3 bases, leaving 22 bases between the germline ends. CDR1 is SGHAT, CDR2 FQNNGV, per germline. CDR3 residues: CASLLVAVGADTGELFF. The CDR3 DNA is TGTGCCAGCCTCCTCGTCGCGGTGGGGGCGGACACCGGGGAGCTGTTTTTT.

This clone has only one observation. This chain links TRBV7-8 with TRBJ1-1, with unresolved D. There are 12 residues in the CDR3. Trimming took off 4 bases at V and 1 base at J, with 4 bases between the two ends. CDR1 is SGHVS, CDR2 FQNEAQ, per germline. The CDR3 bases are TGTGCCAGCAGCTACACGAACACTGAAGCTTTCTTT. Protein sequence: CASSYTNTEAFF.

The rearrangement uses TRBV6-4 and TRBJ2-2; possibly TRBD1 for D (5 bases). V was cut by 3 bases and J by 0 bases, with 5 bases left in between. This CDR3 contains 14 residues. The V gene's germline CDR1 is MRHNA and CDR2 SNTAGT. In DNA form, the CDR3 reads TGTGCCAGCAGTGAGACAGCGAACACCGGGGAGCTGTTTTTT. Its translation: CASSETANTGELFF.

The chain combines TRBV11-3 with TRBJ1-6, with D maybe TRBD1 (6 bases). CDR3 length: 16 amino acids. CDR1 and CDR2 (germline): SGHNT, YENEEA. Trimming cost V 5 bases and J 0 bases, with 11 bases left between them. The chain's CDR3 is CASSGGLSSYNSPLHF. The CDR3 coding sequence is TGTGCCAGCAGCGGGGGCTTGAGCTCCTATAATTCACCCCTCCACTTT.

The rearrangement joins TRBV19 to TRBJ2-3, with TRBD1 as a possible D gene (5 bases). CDR3 length: 13 amino acids. The germline gives CDR1 LNHDA, CDR2 SQIVND (reference sequence). V dropped 5 bases and J dropped 7 bases, with 13 bases sitting between them. CDR3 bases: TGTGCCAGTAGTGACAGTCCAACGAATACGCAGTATTTT. Translation: CASSDSPTNTQYF.

This clone was seen a single time. The V call is TRBV7-2, the J call TRBJ1-1; D is possibly TRBD1 (5 bases). The V gene lost 2 bases and the J gene lost 5 bases, with 12 bases spanning the gap. This CDR3 is 14 amino acids long. CDR1 and CDR2 (germline): SGHTA, FQGNSA. The CDR3 sequence: CASSLQGLGTEAFF. The CDR3 region has the DNA TGTGCCAGCAGCTTACAGGGCCTGGGGACTGAAGCTTTCTTT.

The rearrangement uses TRBV6-5 and TRBJ1-6; D is possibly TRBD1 (6 bases). The CDR3 has 15 amino acids. Germline loops: CDR1 MNHEY, CDR2 SVGAGI. V lost 7 bases to trimming and J lost 5 bases, with 15 bases between them. This CDR3 reads CASNLRDTDNSPLHF. CDR3 sequence (DNA): TGTGCCAGCAACTTAAGGGACACCGATAATTCACCCCTCCACTTT.

This sequence joins TRBV19 and TRBJ2-2; D is perhaps TRBD2 (5 bases). Trimming stripped 7 bases from V and 4 bases from J, with 19 bases between. The CDR3 contains 16 residues. In germline, CDR1 is LNHDA, CDR2 SQIVND (reference sequence). The CDR3 sequence: CASNKLLGLGTGELFF. Here the CDR3 DNA reads TGTGCCAGTAATAAATTACTAGGGTTGGGCACCGGGGAGCTGTTTTTT.

This rearrangement joins TRBV19 to TRBJ1-4; D unclear. Trimming took off 5 bases at V and 6 bases at J, with 13 bases between the two ends. Per germline, CDR1 LNHDA and CDR2 SQIVND (reference sequence). This CDR3 has 14 residues. The DNA for the CDR3 is TGTGCCAGTAGTGTTATGCATGACTATGAAAAACTGTTTTTT. Residues: CASSVMHDYEKLFF. Filled out from reference TRBV19 and TRBJ1-4, the complete variable domain reads DGGITQSPKYLFRKEGQNVTLSCEQNLNHDAMYWYRQDPGQGLRLIYYSQIVNDFQKGDIAEGYSVSREKKESFPLTVTSAQKNPTAFYLCASSVMHDYEKLFFGSGTQLSVL.

In this sample, this clone turned up once. This chain uses TRBV7-9 with TRBJ1-4; TRBD1 aligns across 8 bases. In germline, CDR1 is SEHNR, CDR2 FQNEAQ (reference sequence). The junction had 5 bases not matched to a gene; V was cut back by 0 bases and J by 8 bases. This CDR3 has 15 amino acids. The CDR3 DNA sequence: TGTGCCAGCAGCTTAGCGCAGGGGGCCCGGGAAAAACTGTTTTTT. It translates to CASSLAQGAREKLFF. Full variable domain (missing parts from reference TRBV7-9 and TRBJ1-4): DTGVSQNPRHKITKRGQNVTFRCDPISEHNRLYWYRQTLGQGPEFLTYFQNEAQLEKSRLLSDRFSAERPKGSFSTLEIQRTEQGDSAMYLCASSLAQGAREKLFFGSGTQLSVL.

The genes are TRBV6-5 and TRBJ2-1; D is perhaps TRBD1 (6 bases). Between the trimmed V and J ends, which lost 9 bases and 0 bases, there was a span of 15 bases. The CDR3 covers 15 residues. Looked up from germline, CDR1 is MNHEY and CDR2 is SVGAGI. Here the CDR3 DNA reads TGTGCCAGTGACCGGGACATGGGCTCCTACAATGAGCAGTTCTTC. This codes for CASDRDMGSYNEQFF.

V usage is TRBV6-6 and J usage is TRBJ1-2; the D gene is possibly TRBD1 (6 bases). V was cut by 4 bases and J by 7 bases, with 13 bases left in between. Germline assignment: CDR1 MNHNY and CDR2 SVGAGI (reference sequence). The CDR3 runs to 13 residues. This chain's CDR3 is CASSSIGTSGYTF. CDR3 in DNA: TGTGCCAGCAGTTCGATAGGGACATCTGGCTACACCTTC.

This rearrangement joins TRBV5-8 to TRBJ1-2; the D gene is possibly TRBD1 (6 bases). This CDR3 is 12 amino acids long. Trimming took 6 bases from V and 10 from J, leaving 16 bases between them. Per germline, CDR1 SGHTS and CDR2 YDEGEE. The CDR3, as DNA: TGTGCCAGCACCTTCCTGACAGGCGTCTACACCTTC. This encodes CASTFLTGVYTF. Full variable domain (rest looked up from reference TRBV5-8 and TRBJ1-2): EAGVTQSPTHLIKTRGQQATLRCSPISGHTSVYWYQQALGLGLQFLLWYDEGEERNRGNFPPRFSGRQFPNYSSELNVNALELEDSALYLCASTFLTGVYTFGSGTRLTVV.

This rearrangement joins TRBV6-5 to TRBJ1-2, with D maybe TRBD1 (6 bases). CDR3 length equals 15 residues. Trimming left V 6 bases short and J 4 bases short, with 18 bases between. CDR1 MNHEY and CDR2 SVGAGI come from the germline V gene. In DNA form, the CDR3 reads TGTGCCAGCAGCGACAGGACGGTCGGGCTCTATGGCTACACCTTC. The encoded protein is CASSDRTVGLYGYTF.

The CDR3 bases are TGTGCCAGTAGTCTCGGACACTTGAGCAATCAGCCCCAGCATTTT. As protein: CASSLGHLSNQPQHF. The chain is built from TRBV19 and TRBJ1-5; weak D call: TRBD1 (5 bases). Between the trimmed V and J ends, which lost 5 bases and 1 base, there was a span of 12 bases. The CDR3 is made up of 15 amino acids. The V gene's germline CDR1 is LNHDA and CDR2 SQIVND (reference sequence).

The chain carries TRBV6-5 and TRBJ1-1; D remains unclear. Trimming removed 6 bases from V and 4 bases from J, with 18 bases in between. The germline V gene encodes CDR1 MNHEY and CDR2 SVGAGI. The CDR3 length is 15 residues. The CDR3 sequence: CASSRLVVRGTEAFF. In DNA, the CDR3 is TGTGCCAGCAGCCGTCTGGTGGTTCGGGGCACTGAAGCTTTCTTT.

The rearrangement links TRBV3-1 (or the pseudogene TRBV3-2) to TRBJ1-3; 7 bases are a match to TRBD1. V shed 4 bases and J 4 bases; nucleotides not matched to a gene: 7. Germline V gives CDR1 LGHDT, CDR2 YNNKEL (reference sequence). The CDR3 length is 15 residues. Here the CDR3 DNA reads TGTGCCAGCAGCCCTGAGGCGGACAGGGGAAACACCATATATTTT. As protein: CASSPEADRGNTIYF.

The rearrangement links TRBV6-1 to TRBJ1-5; D may be TRBD1 (6 bases). The CDR3 runs 16 residues. Germline V gene data show CDR1 as MNHNS and CDR2 as SASEGT. Trimming removed 4 bases from V and 0 bases from J, with 13 bases in between. The CDR3 bases are TGTGCCAGCAGTGGAACACGACAGGCTAGCAATCAGCCCCAGCATTTT. Translating gives CASSGTRQASNQPQHF.

The chain joins TRBV14 to TRBJ1-1; 7 bases are a match to TRBD1. This CDR3 is 16 amino acids long. V shed 4 bases, J shed 0 bases, and the junction held 8 bases outside the gene matches. Germline V gene data show CDR1 as SGHDN and CDR2 as FVKESK. The CDR3 bases are TGTGCCAGCAGCCTTACCGACAGGGCAATGAACACTGAAGCTTTCTTT. As protein: CASSLTDRAMNTEAFF.

A few counts support this clone. The rearrangement uses TRBV5-1 and TRBJ2-2, with a weak D call TRBD2 (6 bases). The ends were cut back, 7 bases at V and 1 base at J, with 14 bases in the middle. The germline V gene encodes CDR1 SGHRS and CDR2 YFSETQ. This CDR3 is built from 15 residues. The CDR3 DNA is TGCGCCAGCGCCGTTCGAGCGGGGAACACCGGGGAGCTGTTTTTT. Translation gives CASAVRAGNTGELFF.

The chain joins TRBV7-9 to TRBJ1-3; D may be TRBD1 (5 bases). Germline assignment: CDR1 SEHNR and CDR2 FQNEAQ (reference sequence). The CDR3 has 15 residues. Trimming cost V 5 bases and J 4 bases, with 15 bases left between them. DNA for the CDR3: TGTGCCAGCAGCCCCCTTGGGGCAGTAGGAAACACCATATATTTT. It encodes CASSPLGAVGNTIYF.

The chain is built from TRBV4-3 and TRBJ1-1; 9 nucleotides line up with TRBD1. Per the germline V gene, CDR1 is LGHNA and CDR2 is YSLEER. The V gene end was trimmed by 4 bases and the J gene end by 4 bases; junction bases not matched to a gene: 10. This CDR3 has 16 residues. The CDR3 loop reads CASSPSPGQGGTEAFF. The CDR3 region has the DNA TGCGCCAGCAGCCCATCCCCGGGACAGGGTGGCACTGAAGCTTTCTTT.

The chain combines TRBV27 with TRBJ2-1, with 12 bases that match TRBD2. This CDR3 is built from 16 residues. Germline V gene sequence: CDR1 MNHEY, CDR2 SMNVEV (reference sequence). V was pared by 5 bases and J by 4 bases, with 6 bases of the junction left unmatched. The DNA for the CDR3 is TGTGCCAGCAGTCGAACCCTAGCGGGGGGGTACAATGAGCAGTTCTTC. Its protein is CASSRTLAGGYNEQFF.